This TCR beta chain originates from a study of T cells in Graves' hyperthyroidism and ophthalmopathy. Whole-study context: Initial diagnosis, before any treatment, was when peripheral blood was collected.

Remarks on this clonotype: Its antigen is undetermined.

Exclusions: uncontrolled infection, other autoimmune disease, pregnancy, lactation. Whole-study findings and limits: The model forecast ophthalmopathy, anticipating it by a median about 6.5 months before onset. Most thyroid-expanded clonotypes above 0.001 were also found in blood.

The CDR3 regions of TCR beta were amplified from RNA transcripts. During a first-round RT-PCR of the TCR CDR3, the HTBI primer set was used. TCRdb recomputed calls from the multiplex PCR reads with MiXCR, one row per CDR3 protein. The sample includes a few hundred thousand distinct CDR3 sequences, around 14% seen only once; the top ten take roughly a quarter. The source is a woman between 18 and 29 years old with Graves' hyperthyroidism that later progressed to Graves' ophthalmopathy. The sample was blood.

This chain's CDR3 is CASSVAGGQEELFF. DNA of the CDR3: TGTGCCAGCAGCGTAGCGGGAGGGCAGGAGGAGCTGTTTTTT. The chain is built from TRBV9 and TRBJ2-2, with 8 bases matching TRBD2. The CDR3 contains 14 residues. CDR1 is SGDLS and CDR2 is YYNGEE in the germline V gene. V shed 0 bases, J shed 10 bases, and the junction held 5 bases outside the gene matches.